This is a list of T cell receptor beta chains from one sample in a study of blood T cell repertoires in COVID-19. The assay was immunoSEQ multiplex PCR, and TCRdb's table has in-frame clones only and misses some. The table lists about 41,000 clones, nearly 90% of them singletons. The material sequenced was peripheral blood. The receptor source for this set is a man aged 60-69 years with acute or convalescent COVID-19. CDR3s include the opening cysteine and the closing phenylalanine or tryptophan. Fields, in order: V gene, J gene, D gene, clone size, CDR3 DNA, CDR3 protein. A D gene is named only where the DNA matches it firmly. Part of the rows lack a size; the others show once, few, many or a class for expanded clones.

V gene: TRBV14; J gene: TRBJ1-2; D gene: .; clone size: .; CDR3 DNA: TGTGCCAGCAGCTCACCGGGAGCTAACTATGGCTACACCTTC; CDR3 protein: CASSSPGANYGYTF
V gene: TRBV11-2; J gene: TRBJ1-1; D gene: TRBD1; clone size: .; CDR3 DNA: TGTGCCAGCAGCAGACAGGGCCAGGGGAACACTGAAGCTTTCTTT; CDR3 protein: CASSRQGQGNTEAFF
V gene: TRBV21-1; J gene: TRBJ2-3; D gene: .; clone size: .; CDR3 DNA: TGTGCCAGCAGCAAACCGACGGGGGGCTACACAGATACGCAGTATTTT; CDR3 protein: CASSKPTGGYTDTQYF
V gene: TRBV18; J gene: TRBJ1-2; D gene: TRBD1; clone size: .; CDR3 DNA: TGTGCCAGCTCACCCCGGACAGGAGAAAACTATGGCTACACCTTC; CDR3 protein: CASSPRTGENYGYTF
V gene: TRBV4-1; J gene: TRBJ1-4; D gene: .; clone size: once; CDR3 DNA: TGCGCCAGCAGCCAAGATGCGGGTAATCGCGAAAAACTGTTTTTT; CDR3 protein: CASSQDAGNREKLFF
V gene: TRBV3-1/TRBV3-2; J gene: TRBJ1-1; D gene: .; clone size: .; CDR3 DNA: TGTGCCAGCAGCCAAGAGGGACACCTTGAAGCTTTCTTT; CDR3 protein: CASSQEGHLEAFF
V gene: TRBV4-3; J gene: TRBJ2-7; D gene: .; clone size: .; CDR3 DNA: TGCGCCAGCAGCCAAGAATTGCAGGGCTACGAGCAGTACTTC; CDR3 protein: CASSQELQGYEQYF
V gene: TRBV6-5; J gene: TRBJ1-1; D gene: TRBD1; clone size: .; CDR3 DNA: TGTGCCAGCAGCCGGACAGGATCTCGGTTGGCTGAAGCTTTCTTT; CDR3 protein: CASSRTGSRLAEAFF
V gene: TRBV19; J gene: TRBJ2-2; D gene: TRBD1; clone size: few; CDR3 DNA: TGTGCCAGTAGTAAACACAGGGGGCAGGGCACCGGGGAGCTGTTTTTT; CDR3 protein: CASSKHRGQGTGELFF
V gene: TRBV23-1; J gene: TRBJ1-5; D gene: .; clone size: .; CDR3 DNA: TGCGCCAGCAGTGGGGGGGCGGTGAGCAATCAGCCCCAGCATTTT; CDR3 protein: CASSGGAVSNQPQHF
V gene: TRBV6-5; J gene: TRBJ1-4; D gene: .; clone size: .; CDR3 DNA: TGTGCCACCGCGGGGGGTATAGATGAAAAACTGTTTTTT; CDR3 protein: CATAGGIDEKLFF
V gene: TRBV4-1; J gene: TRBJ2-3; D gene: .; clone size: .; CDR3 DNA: TGCGCCAGCAGCCAAGAGTTCGGAGATACGCAGTATTTT; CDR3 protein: CASSQEFGDTQYF
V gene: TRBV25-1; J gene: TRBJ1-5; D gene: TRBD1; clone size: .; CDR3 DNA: TGTGCCAGCAGTGATCCAGGGGGTTGCAATCAGCCCCAGCATTTT; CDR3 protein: CASSDPGGCNQPQHF
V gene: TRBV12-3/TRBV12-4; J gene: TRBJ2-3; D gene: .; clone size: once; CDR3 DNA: TGTGCCAGCAGCCGAGGGCGGGATACGCAGTATTTT; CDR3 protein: CASSRGRDTQYF
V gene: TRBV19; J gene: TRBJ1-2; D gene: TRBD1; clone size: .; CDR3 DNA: TGTGCCAGTAGCCAAAACAGGGGGCGAAGCTCTAACTATGGCTACACCTTC; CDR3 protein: CASSQNRGRSSNYGYTF
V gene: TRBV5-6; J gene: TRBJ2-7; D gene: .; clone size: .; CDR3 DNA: TGTGCCAGCAGCGGGGCAGGGGGGATCTACGAGCAGTACTTC; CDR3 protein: CASSGAGGIYEQYF
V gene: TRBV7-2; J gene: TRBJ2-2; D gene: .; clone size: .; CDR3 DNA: TGTGCCAGCGCCGCCCCCGGACAGTTAGACACCGGGGAGCTGTTTTTT; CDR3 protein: CASAAPGQLDTGELFF
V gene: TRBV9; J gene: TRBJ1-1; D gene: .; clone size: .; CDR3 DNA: TGTGCCAGCAGCCCCAGGGGATTCATGAACACTGAAGCTTTCTTT; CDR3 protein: CASSPRGFMNTEAFF
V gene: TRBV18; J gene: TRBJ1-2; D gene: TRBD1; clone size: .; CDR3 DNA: TGTGCCAGCTCACCCGGGGGACAGGGCGGCTATGGCTACACCTTC; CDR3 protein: CASSPGGQGGYGYTF
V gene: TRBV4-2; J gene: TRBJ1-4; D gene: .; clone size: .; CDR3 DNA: TGTGCCAGCAGCCACGGGAGGCAGGGACAAAAACTGTTTTTT; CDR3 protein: CASSHGRQGQKLFF
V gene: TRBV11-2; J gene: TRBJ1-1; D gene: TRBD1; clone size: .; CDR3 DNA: TGTGCCAGCAGCCCAAGACAGGGGGCGAATGGTTTGCGGACTGAAGCTTTCTTT; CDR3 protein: CASSPRQGANGLRTEAFF
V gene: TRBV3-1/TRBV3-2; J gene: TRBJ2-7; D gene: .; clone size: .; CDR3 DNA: TGTGCCAGCAGCCTAAGGGGGGGCCTCGTCTACGAGCAGTACTTC; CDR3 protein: CASSLRGGLVYEQYF
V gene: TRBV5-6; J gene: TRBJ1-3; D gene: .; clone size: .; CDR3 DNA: TGTGCCAGCAGCAAGGGGACACCTGGAAACACCATATATTTT; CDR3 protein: CASSKGTPGNTIYF
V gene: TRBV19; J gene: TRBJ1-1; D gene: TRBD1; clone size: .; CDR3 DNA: TGTGCCAGTAGTGGATACAGGGGTAGAAGCACTGAAGCTTTCTTT; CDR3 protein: CASSGYRGRSTEAFF
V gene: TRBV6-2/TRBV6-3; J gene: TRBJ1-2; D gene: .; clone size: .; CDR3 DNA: TGTGCCAGCAGCTCGGTGTACGGTTTCTATGGCTACACCTTC; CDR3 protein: CASSSVYGFYGYTF
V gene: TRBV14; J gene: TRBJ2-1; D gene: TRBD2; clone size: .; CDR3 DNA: TGTGCCAGCAGCCCTGGGAGGGCTCTGTTCTTC; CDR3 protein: CASSPGRALFF
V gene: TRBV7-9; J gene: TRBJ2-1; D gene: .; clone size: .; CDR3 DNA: TGTGCCAGTCGACGGGACACTGAGCAGTTCTTC; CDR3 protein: CASRRDTEQFF
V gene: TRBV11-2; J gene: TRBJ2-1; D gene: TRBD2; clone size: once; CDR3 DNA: TGTGCCACTGCGTTCGCTAGCGGGGGGTCCGGGCAGTTCTTC; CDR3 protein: CATAFASGGSGQFF
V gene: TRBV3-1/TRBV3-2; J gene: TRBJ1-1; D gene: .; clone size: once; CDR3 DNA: TGTGCCAGCAGCGAAATTAACGGAGGGACTGAAGCTTTCTTT; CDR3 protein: CASSEINGGTEAFF
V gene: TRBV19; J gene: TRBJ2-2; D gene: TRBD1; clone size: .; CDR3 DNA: TGTGCCTCAAATGCCGACAGGGCTTTCACCGGGGAGCTGTTTTTT; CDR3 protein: CASNADRAFTGELFF
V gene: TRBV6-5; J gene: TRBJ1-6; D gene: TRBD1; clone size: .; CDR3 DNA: TGTGCCAGCAGTCTACAGGGGGCCGAGAATTCACCCCTCCACTTT; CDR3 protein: CASSLQGAENSPLHF
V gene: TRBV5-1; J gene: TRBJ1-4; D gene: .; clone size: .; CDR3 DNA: TGCGCCAGCAGCGTACGGACAGTAGCAACTAATGAAAAACTGTTTTTT; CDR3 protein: CASSVRTVATNEKLFF